The 28 T cell receptor beta chains below were found in one sample sequenced in a study of T cell responses to AZD1222 COVID-19 vaccine (dated by TCRdb to the early 2020s). The label giving this sample's time point can be read as: baseline before first vaccination. The library was built by means of the immunoSEQ multiplex PCR assay. TCRdb holds this immuneACCESS table with in-frame rearrangements only. Some clones are missing; in checked studies, unresolved V genes explain under half, and the rest has no known cause. In all, the sample holds more than 75,000 clones, and approximately 90% of those were seen once. The ten largest clones represent 7.5% of the sample. This sample comprised peripheral blood, obtained on day 0 of AZD1222 vaccination. The origin of the receptors is an adult in good health.

The chain carries TRBV29-1 and TRBJ1-2; D is perhaps TRBD1 (6 bases). The CDR3 consists of 13 residues. CDR1 is SQVTM, CDR2 ANQGSEA, per germline. V lost 0 bases and J 6 bases, leaving 11 bases between the germline ends. DNA of the CDR3: TGCAGCGTTGAAGATCCAAGACAGGATGGCTACACCTTC. Translation gives CSVEDPRQDGYTF.

The CDR3 bases are TGTGCCAGCAGGACCGGGCCTGCTCTTGAGACCCAGTACTTC. This translates into CASRTGPALETQYF. The V gene is TRBV28, the J gene TRBJ2-5; D unclear. Trimming removed 6 bases at V and 5 bases at J, with 16 bases between. Germline lookup yields CDR1 MDHEN and CDR2 SYDVKM. The CDR3 has 14 amino acids.

The chain joins TRBV6-5 to TRBJ2-2; D call uncertain. The CDR3 runs to 13 residues. The ends were cut back, 11 bases at V and 5 bases at J, with 15 bases in the middle. The germline V gene encodes CDR1 MNHEY and CDR2 SVGAGI. The CDR3 region is CAAARARTGELFF. The CDR3 region has the DNA TGTGCCGCAGCGAGAGCACGAACCGGGGAGCTGTTTTTT.

V usage is TRBV29-1 and J usage is TRBJ1-2; D is perhaps TRBD1 (6 bases). CDR3 length equals 14 residues. The V end was cut by 6 bases, the J end by 8 bases, with 22 bases between. Germline CDR1 SQVTM, CDR2 ANQGSEA. The CDR3 bases are TGCAGCGTCGAGGACAGCGGAGGGTATGAAGGCTACACCTTC. Its protein product is CSVEDSGGYEGYTF.

The chain recombines TRBV27 with TRBJ1-1; D not resolved. Germline values: CDR1 MNHEY, CDR2 SMNVEV (reference sequence). V shed 3 bases and J shed 2 bases, with 7 bases lying between them. The CDR3 is 13 residues long. The CDR3 region has the DNA TGTGCCAGCAGTTTCAATTCTAACACTGAAGCTTTCTTT. This translates into CASSFNSNTEAFF.

This clone was counted only a few times. V is TRBV10-2 and J is TRBJ1-2; D is unresolved. The germline V gene has CDR1 WSHSY and CDR2 SAAADI. Trimming stripped 8 bases from V and 6 bases from J, with 10 bases between. The CDR3 runs 11 residues. The DNA for the CDR3 is TGCGCCAGCTCGTCGTCGGATGGCTACACCTTC. Encoded protein: CASSSSDGYTF.

This clone was seen more than once but under ten times. The rearrangement joins TRBV5-1 to TRBJ1-3, with 7 bases that match TRBD1. CDR1 is SGHRS and CDR2 is YFSETQ in the germline V gene. The CDR3 totals 15 residues. J lost 4 bases, V lost 1 base, and 5 bases had no gene match. CDR3 coding DNA: TGCGCCAGCAGCTTGACAGGGGTGGGAGGAAACACCATATATTTT. Protein sequence: CASSLTGVGGNTIYF. Combining the CDR3 with reference TRBV5-1 and TRBJ1-3 gives the whole variable domain KAGVTQTPRYLIKTRGQQVTLSCSPISGHRSVSWYQQTPGQGLQFLFEYFSETQRNKGNFPGRFSGRQFSNSRSEMNVSTLELGDSALYLCASSLTGVGGNTIYFGEGSWLTVV.

This clone occurred once. The chain recombines TRBV27 with TRBJ2-1, with 15 bases lining up with TRBD2. Trimming took 3 bases from V and 1 from J; bases not matched to a gene: 16. The CDR3 covers 22 residues. Germline CDR1 reads MNHEY; CDR2 reads SMNVEV (reference sequence). The CDR3 region is CASSFLLRSGLAGGWSYNEQFF. The CDR3 DNA follows: TGTGCCAGCAGTTTCCTCCTTAGATCGGGACTAGCGGGAGGTTGGTCCTACAATGAGCAGTTCTTC.

V is TRBV7-9 and J is TRBJ1-2; D is uncertain. V was cut by 4 bases and J by 8 bases, with 8 bases left in between. The CDR3 has 11 amino acids. The germline gives CDR1 SEHNR, CDR2 FQNEAQ (reference sequence). The DNA for the CDR3 is TGTGCCAGCAGCTCGAGCAGGGGCTACACCTTC. Translated, it gives CASSSSRGYTF.

The chain is built from TRBV7-2 and TRBJ1-3, with TRBD1 matching over 8 bases. The CDR3 has 16 amino acids. Germline V gene lookup returns CDR1 SGHTA and CDR2 FQGNSA. After removal of 6 bases from V and 0 bases from J, the junction contained 7 bases not matched to a gene. CDR3 protein: CASRPDRGHSGNTIYF. The DNA of the CDR3 is TGTGCCAGCAGGCCAGACAGGGGCCACTCTGGAAACACCATATATTTT.

The chain uses TRBV5-1 and TRBJ2-2; D unresolved. CDR1 SGHRS and CDR2 YFSETQ come from the germline V gene. V lost 0 bases, J lost 8 bases, and 2 bases lay in between. This CDR3 spans 11 amino acids. The CDR3 nucleotides are TGCGCCAGCAGCTTGGCTGGGGAGCTGTTTTTT. Its translation: CASSLAGELFF. Complete variable domain (other parts from reference TRBV5-1 and TRBJ2-2): KAGVTQTPRYLIKTRGQQVTLSCSPISGHRSVSWYQQTPGQGLQFLFEYFSETQRNKGNFPGRFSGRQFSNSRSEMNVSTLELGDSALYLCASSLAGELFFGEGSRLTVL.

The rearrangement links TRBV6-5 to TRBJ2-5, with D possibly being TRBD1 (5 bases). Germline V lookup: CDR1 MNHEY, CDR2 SVGAGI. The CDR3 is 14 amino acids. Trimming removed 0 bases from V and 5 bases from J, with 10 bases in between. CDR3 DNA sequence: TGTGCCAGCAGTTACTCCCAGGGAAGGGAGACCCAGTACTTC. This encodes CASSYSQGRETQYF.

In this sample, this clone turned up once. The chain recombines TRBV5-1 with TRBJ1-1; unclear D gene. Trimming removed 4 bases from V and 1 base from J, with 20 bases in between. CDR3 size: 17 residues. Per the germline V gene, CDR1 is SGHRS and CDR2 is YFSETQ. The CDR3 DNA follows: TGCGCCAGCAGCATCCGCCCGAACACAAACCGGAACACTGAAGCTTTCTTT. It yields the protein CASSIRPNTNRNTEAFF. Variable domain in full (rest from reference TRBV5-1 and TRBJ1-1): KAGVTQTPRYLIKTRGQQVTLSCSPISGHRSVSWYQQTPGQGLQFLFEYFSETQRNKGNFPGRFSGRQFSNSRSEMNVSTLELGDSALYLCASSIRPNTNRNTEAFFGQGTRLTVV.

This chain links TRBV7-2 with TRBJ1-1, with TRBD1 identical over 8 bases. V shed 8 bases and J 6 bases; nucleotides not matched to a gene: 8. Germline values: CDR1 SGHTA, CDR2 FQGNSA. The CDR3 has 13 residues. Here the CDR3 reads CASSGQGGAEAFF. As DNA, the CDR3 is TGTGCCAGCTCCGGACAGGGCGGCGCTGAAGCTTTCTTT.

This clone was observed a few times. The V gene is TRBV6-5, the J gene TRBJ2-7; no clear D. V was shortened by 4 bases and J by 3 bases, with 13 bases between the two germline ends. CDR1 and CDR2 from the germline V gene are MNHEY and SVGAGI. The CDR3 sequence is 14 residues long. The CDR3 protein is CASSSTVTNYEQYF. For the CDR3, the DNA is TGTGCCAGCAGTTCCACGGTCACGAACTACGAGCAGTACTTC.

This chain links TRBV25-1 with TRBJ1-1; D unresolved. Trimming took 3 bases from V and 0 from J, leaving 5 bases between them. The germline V gene encodes CDR1 MGHDK and CDR2 SYGVNS. The CDR3 runs 13 residues. CDR3 DNA sequence: TGTGCCAGCAGTGATACGATGAACACTGAAGCTTTCTTT. Translated: CASSDTMNTEAFF.

The J gene is TRBJ2-3, the V gene TRBV9; D tentatively fits TRBD1 or TRBD2 (6 bases each). The ends were cut back, 4 bases at V and 4 bases at J, with 16 bases in the middle. The CDR3 loop spans 15 amino acids. Germline CDR1 reads SGDLS; CDR2 reads YYNGEE. CDR3 coding DNA: TGTGCCAGCAGCCCCCCAAGGGGGAGGTCAGATACGCAGTATTTT. Translated: CASSPPRGRSDTQYF.

In nucleotides, the CDR3 is TGTGCCAGCAGCTCCGGGTCGGGACCCCAGGGCGGCTACACCTTC. Translation: CASSSGSGPQGGYTF. J is TRBJ1-2 and V is TRBV28; D possibly corresponds to TRBD1 (5 bases). This CDR3 has 15 residues. Germline loops: CDR1 MDHEN, CDR2 SYDVKM. With 6 bases removed from V and 8 bases from J, the gap between germline ends came to 22 bases.

The chain joins TRBV3-1 (or the pseudogene TRBV3-2) to TRBJ1-3; no reliable D call. This CDR3 region has 14 residues. V gave up 0 bases and J gave up 4 bases, with 7 bases separating them. Germline V lookup: CDR1 LGHDT, CDR2 YNNKEL (reference sequence). The chain's CDR3 is CASSQDYMGNTIYF. CDR3 sequence (DNA): TGTGCCAGCAGCCAAGACTACATGGGAAACACCATATATTTT.

The chain couples TRBV5-4 to TRBJ1-1, with a tentative D call TRBD1 (5 bases). This CDR3 has 14 amino acids. Germline CDR1 reads SGHNT; CDR2 reads YYREEE (reference sequence). V was shortened by 7 bases and J by 0 bases, with 13 bases between the two germline ends. The CDR3 protein is CASDSGGLNTEAFF. The CDR3 bases are TGTGCCAGCGATTCGGGGGGATTGAACACTGAAGCTTTCTTT.

In its sample, this clone was seen a few times. V usage is TRBV19 and J usage is TRBJ2-2; 13 bases align to TRBD2. Looked up from germline, CDR1 is LNHDA and CDR2 is SQIVND (reference sequence). J was trimmed by 4 bases and V by 10 bases; bases with no gene match: 15. The CDR3 runs to 18 residues. Here the CDR3 DNA reads TGTGCCACATTTCTCCCCCTGGGACTAGCGGGGAGCACCGGGGAGCTGTTTTTT. Translating it yields CATFLPLGLAGSTGELFF. Supplemented by reference TRBV19 and TRBJ2-2, the full variable domain reads DGGITQSPKYLFRKEGQNVTLSCEQNLNHDAMYWYRQDPGQGLRLIYYSQIVNDFQKGDIAEGYSVSREKKESFPLTVTSAQKNPTAFYLCATFLPLGLAGSTGELFFGEGSRLTVL.

This rearrangement joins TRBV4-2 to TRBJ2-7; D may correspond to TRBD1 or TRBD2 (6 bases each). Germline lookup yields CDR1 LGHNA and CDR2 YNFKEQ. This CDR3 has 16 residues. V gave up 5 bases and J gave up 3 bases, with 20 bases separating them. The CDR3 nucleotides are TGTGCCAGCAGCGAATCGGAGGGACAAGAACGCTACGAGCAGTACTTC. Amino acid sequence: CASSESEGQERYEQYF.

This chain joins TRBV27 and TRBJ2-7, with D perhaps TRBD2 (7 bases). This CDR3 has 17 amino acids. Trimming stripped 0 bases from V and 3 bases from J, with 18 bases between. The germline V gene encodes CDR1 MNHEY and CDR2 SMNVEV (reference sequence). The CDR3 DNA reads TGTGCCAGCAGTTTATCGGGGTGGGGGGGCGCCCACTACGAGCAGTACTTC. It yields the protein CASSLSGWGGAHYEQYF.

The rearrangement links TRBV7-3 to TRBJ2-5; D is perhaps TRBD1 (5 bases). Germline CDR1 is SGHTA and CDR2 is FQGTGA. Trimming removed 5 bases from V and 5 bases from J, with 15 bases in between. The length of the CDR3 is 14 residues. The chain's CDR3 is CASSLGDRRETQYF. The DNA of the CDR3 is TGTGCCAGCAGCCTAGGAGACAGAAGGGAGACCCAGTACTTC.

The V gene is TRBV5-8, the J gene TRBJ1-1; unclear D gene. Between the trimmed V and J ends, which lost 0 bases and 1 base, there was a span of 13 bases. This CDR3 region has 16 residues. CDR1 is SGHTS and CDR2 is YDEGEE in the germline V gene. The CDR3, as DNA: TGTGCCAGCAGCTTGGGGTCCCCTGGGTGGAACACTGAAGCTTTCTTT. The encoded protein is CASSLGSPGWNTEAFF.

The chain links TRBV5-1 to TRBJ2-1; no clear D gene. V lost 5 bases to trimming and J lost 6 bases, with 12 bases between them. Per germline, CDR1 SGHRS and CDR2 YFSETQ. The CDR3 is 13 amino acids. CDR3 protein: CASSIGYTNEQFF. The DNA of the CDR3 is TGCGCCAGCAGTATTGGGTATACCAATGAGCAGTTCTTC.

The chain uses TRBV4-3 and TRBJ1-2, with a weak D call TRBD1 (6 bases). Germline CDR1 and CDR2: LGHNA and YSLEER. Trimming cost V 0 bases and J 1 base, with 12 bases left between them. This CDR3 comprises 16 residues. The CDR3 sequence is CASSQDSQGYNYGYTF. CDR3 DNA: TGCGCCAGCAGCCAAGATTCCCAGGGGTATAACTATGGCTACACCTTC.

The chain combines TRBV28 with TRBJ1-2; TRBD1 might be the D (6 bases). Germline CDR1 is MDHEN and CDR2 is SYDVKM. The CDR3 has 13 residues. Trimming pared 5 bases from V and 8 bases from J, leaving 15 bases between. CDR3 in amino acids: CASSVQGHGGYTF. Written as DNA, the CDR3 is TGTGCCAGCAGTGTCCAGGGACATGGCGGCTACACCTTC.